This T cell receptor (beta chain) was recovered during a study of blood T cell repertoires in COVID-19. Study information: Acute and convalescent COVID-19 samples came from the United States, Italy and Spain. PBMCs, B-cell-depleted T cells, or T cells provided the cDNA or gDNA that made up the material.

Germline CDR1 is SGHRS and CDR2 is YFSETQ. V dropped 4 bases and J dropped 4; count of bases not matched to a gene: 10. The CDR3 is 16 residues long. How the authors handled the data: Counts of nucleated cells, estimated from reference gene primer amplification, were obtained. The repertoire was sequenced with immunoSEQ multiplex PCR; TCRdb's copy has only in-frame clones and lacks some. V, J and clone size are those of that table, while D and trimming were read from the DNA. The table includes a few hundred thousand clones, around 88% detected once. This sequence originates from a man older than 75 with acute or convalescent COVID-19. The specimen sequenced was peripheral blood. The chain uses TRBV5-1 and TRBJ2-3, with 9 bases matching TRBD2. This CDR3 is CASSTLGGGAADTQYF. CDR3 nucleotides: TGCGCCAGCAGCACCCTTGGCGGGGGGGCGGCAGATACGCAGTATTTT.